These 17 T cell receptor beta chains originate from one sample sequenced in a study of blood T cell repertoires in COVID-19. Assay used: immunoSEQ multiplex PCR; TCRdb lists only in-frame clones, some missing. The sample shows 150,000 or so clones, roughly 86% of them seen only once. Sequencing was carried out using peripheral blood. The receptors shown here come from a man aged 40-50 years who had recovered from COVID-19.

This chain's CDR3 is CASSQDAAGGIETQYF. The CDR3 nucleotides read TGCGCCAGCAGCCAAGATGCGGCAGGGGGGATAGAGACCCAGTACTTC. This sequence joins TRBV4-3 and TRBJ2-5; D possibly corresponds to TRBD1 (7 bases). The CDR3 contains 16 residues. Germline V lookup: CDR1 LGHNA, CDR2 YSLEER. V lost 0 bases and J lost 4, with 15 bases in between.

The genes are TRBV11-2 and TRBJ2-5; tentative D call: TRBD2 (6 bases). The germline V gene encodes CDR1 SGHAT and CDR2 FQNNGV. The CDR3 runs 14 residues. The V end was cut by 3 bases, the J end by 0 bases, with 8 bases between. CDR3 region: CASSFGGYQETQYF. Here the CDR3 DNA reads TGTGCCAGCAGCTTTGGGGGGTACCAAGAGACCCAGTACTTC.

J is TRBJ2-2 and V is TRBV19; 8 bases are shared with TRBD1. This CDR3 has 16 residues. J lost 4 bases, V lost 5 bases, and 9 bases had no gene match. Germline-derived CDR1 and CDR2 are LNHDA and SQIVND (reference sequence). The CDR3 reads CASSLGQGAGTGELFF. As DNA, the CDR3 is TGTGCCAGTAGTTTAGGCCAGGGGGCAGGCACCGGGGAGCTGTTTTTT.

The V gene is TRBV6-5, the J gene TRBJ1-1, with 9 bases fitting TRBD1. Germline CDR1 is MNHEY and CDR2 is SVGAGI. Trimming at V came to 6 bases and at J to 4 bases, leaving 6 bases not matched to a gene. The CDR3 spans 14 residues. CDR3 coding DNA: TGTGCCAGCAGAACACAGGGGGCGGGCACTGAAGCTTTCTTT. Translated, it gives CASRTQGAGTEAFF.

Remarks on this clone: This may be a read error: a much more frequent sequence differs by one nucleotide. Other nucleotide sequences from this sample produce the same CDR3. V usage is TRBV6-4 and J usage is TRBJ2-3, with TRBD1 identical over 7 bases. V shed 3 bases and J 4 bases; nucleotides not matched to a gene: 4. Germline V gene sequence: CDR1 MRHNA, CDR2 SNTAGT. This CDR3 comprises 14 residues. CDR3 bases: TGTGCCAGCAGTGAGGGCCAGGGGGCAGATACGCAGTATTTT. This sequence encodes CASSEGQGADTQYF.

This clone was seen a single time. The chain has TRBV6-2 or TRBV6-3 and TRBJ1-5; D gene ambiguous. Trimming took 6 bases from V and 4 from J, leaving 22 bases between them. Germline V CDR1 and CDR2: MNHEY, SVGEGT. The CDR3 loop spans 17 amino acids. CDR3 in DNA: TGTGCCAGCAGCCCCTCGTTCGGATTCGGGAGGAATCAGCCCCAGCATTTT. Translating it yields CASSPSFGFGRNQPQHF.

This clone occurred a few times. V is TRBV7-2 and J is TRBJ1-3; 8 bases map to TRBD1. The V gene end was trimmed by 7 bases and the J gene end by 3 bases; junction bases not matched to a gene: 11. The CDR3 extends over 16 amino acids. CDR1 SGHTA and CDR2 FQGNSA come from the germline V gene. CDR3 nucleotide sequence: TGTGCCAGCACCCCAGGGGGCGGTCGTTATGGAAACACCATATATTTT. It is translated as CASTPGGGRYGNTIYF.

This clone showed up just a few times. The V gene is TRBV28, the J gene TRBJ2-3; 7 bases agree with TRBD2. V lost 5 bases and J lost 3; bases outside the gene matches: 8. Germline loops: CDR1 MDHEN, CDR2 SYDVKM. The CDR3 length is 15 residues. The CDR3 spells CASSPPLGGTDTQYF. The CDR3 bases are TGTGCCAGCAGTCCCCCCTTGGGAGGGACAGATACGCAGTATTTT.

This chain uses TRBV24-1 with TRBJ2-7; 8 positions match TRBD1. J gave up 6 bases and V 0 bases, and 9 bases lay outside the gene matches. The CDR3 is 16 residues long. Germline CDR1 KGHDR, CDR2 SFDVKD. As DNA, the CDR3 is TGTGCCACCAGTGATTTGGGGGCAGGGGGCAAGAGCGAGCAGTACTTC. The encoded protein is CATSDLGAGGKSEQYF.

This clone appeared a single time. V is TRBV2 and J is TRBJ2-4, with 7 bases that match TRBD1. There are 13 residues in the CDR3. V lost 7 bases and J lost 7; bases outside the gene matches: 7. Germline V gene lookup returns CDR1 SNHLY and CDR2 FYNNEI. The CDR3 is CASTTDRENIQYF. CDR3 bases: TGTGCCAGCACCACCGACAGGGAGAACATTCAGTACTTC.

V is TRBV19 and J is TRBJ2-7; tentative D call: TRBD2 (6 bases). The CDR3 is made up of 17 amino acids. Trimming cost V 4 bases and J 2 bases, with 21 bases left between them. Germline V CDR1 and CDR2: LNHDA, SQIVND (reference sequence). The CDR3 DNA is TGTGCCAGTAGTAACTCGGTCGCGGGGCCCAATCCCTACGAGCAGTACTTC. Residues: CASSNSVAGPNPYEQYF.

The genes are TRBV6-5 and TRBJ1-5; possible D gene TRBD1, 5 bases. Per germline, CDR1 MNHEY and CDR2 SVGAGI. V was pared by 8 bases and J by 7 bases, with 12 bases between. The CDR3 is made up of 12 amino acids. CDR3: CASGPGGQPQHF. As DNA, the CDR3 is TGTGCCAGCGGACCTGGGGGGCAGCCCCAGCATTTT.

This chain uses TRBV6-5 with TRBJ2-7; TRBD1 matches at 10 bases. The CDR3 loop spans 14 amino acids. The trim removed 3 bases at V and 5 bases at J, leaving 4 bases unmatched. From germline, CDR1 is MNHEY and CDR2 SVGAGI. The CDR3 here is CASSYPDRGDEQYF. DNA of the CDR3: TGTGCCAGCAGTTATCCGGACAGGGGGGACGAGCAGTACTTC.

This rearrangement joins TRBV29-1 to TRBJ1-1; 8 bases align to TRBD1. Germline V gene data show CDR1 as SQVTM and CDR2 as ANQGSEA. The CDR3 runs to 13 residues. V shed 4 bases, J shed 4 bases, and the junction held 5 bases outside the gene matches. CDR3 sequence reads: CSVVFGQGTEAFF. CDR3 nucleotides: TGCAGCGTTGTTTTTGGACAGGGCACTGAAGCTTTCTTT.

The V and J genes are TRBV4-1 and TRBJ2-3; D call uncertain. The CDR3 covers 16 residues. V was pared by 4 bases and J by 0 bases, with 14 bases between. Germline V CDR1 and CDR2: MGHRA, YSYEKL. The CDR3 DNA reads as TGCGCCAGCAGCCCCTATCAACAGAAAAGCACAGATACGCAGTATTTT. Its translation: CASSPYQQKSTDTQYF.

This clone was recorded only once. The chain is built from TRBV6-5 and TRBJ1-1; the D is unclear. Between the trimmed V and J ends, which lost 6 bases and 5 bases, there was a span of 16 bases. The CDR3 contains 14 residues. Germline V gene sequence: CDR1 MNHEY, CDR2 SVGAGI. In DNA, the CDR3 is TGTGCCAGCAGGCAGAGAAGAACGAGGACTGAAGCTTTCTTT. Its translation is CASRQRRTRTEAFF.

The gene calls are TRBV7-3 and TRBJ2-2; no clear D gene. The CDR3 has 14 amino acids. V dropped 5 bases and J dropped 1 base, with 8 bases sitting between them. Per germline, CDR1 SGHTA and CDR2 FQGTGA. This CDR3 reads CASSALMNTGELFF. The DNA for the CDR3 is TGTGCCAGCAGCGCGCTCATGAACACCGGGGAGCTGTTTTTT.